The present T cell receptor beta chain was sequenced within a study of PD-1 blockade in classical Hodgkin lymphoma. Study-level points and caveats: Those starting nivolumab under 1 year post-ASCT were excluded.

The assay was immunoSEQ multiplex PCR, and TCRdb's table has in-frame clones only and misses some. The sample lists some 53,000 clones; around 86% were seen once. The CDR3 sequence is 13 residues long. In germline, CDR1 is SGHRS, CDR2 YFSETQ. Trimming took off 2 bases at V and 8 bases at J, with 13 bases between the two ends. Time point here: cycle 4 day 1 (C4D1), after 5 to 7 weeks of nivolumab. All the patients suffered relapse after autologous stem cell transplantation, and brentuximab vedotin exposure differed. A remark on this clone: What it binds is not known.

Material: peripheral blood mononuclear cells (PBMCs), obtained before the fourth cycle of nivolumab. This TCR derives from a human donor with classical Hodgkin lymphoma. V is TRBV5-1 and J is TRBJ1-2, with D perhaps TRBD1 (5 bases). The CDR3 bases are TGCGCCAGCAGCTTTTCCCTCAGGGACGGCTACACCTTC. This gives the protein CASSFSLRDGYTF.